A selection of T cell receptor beta chains follows, all from one sample in a study of brain T cells in children with intractable seizures. TCRdb's copy holds only in-frame clones and misses some; the assay was immunoSEQ multiplex PCR. The table lists fewer than 150,000 clones, 90% to 95% of them singletons. The material sequenced was peripheral blood, taken at surgery. These receptors all come from a boy under three years old with hemimegalencephaly and intractable seizures. The CDR3 runs from the conserved cysteine through the conserved F or W. A D gene is named only where the DNA matches it firmly. Size is omitted from some rows. Given values are once, few, many or a class for expanded clones.

abundance	d_gene	v_gene	j_gene	CDR3nt	CDR3aa
.	TRBD1	TRBV27	TRBJ2-7	TGTGCCAGCAGAAGACAGGGCACCTCCTACGAGCAGTACTTC	CASRRQGTSYEQYF
.	TRBD2	TRBV28	TRBJ2-7	TGTGCCAGCAGTTCCAGCGGGACGAGCTCCTACGAGCAGTACTTC	CASSSSGTSSYEQYF
.	TRBD2	TRBV9	TRBJ2-3	TGTGCCAGCAGCGCCGGCCGGGGACTAGCGGGAGGCACAGATACGCAGTATTTT	CASSAGRGLAGGTDTQYF
.	TRBD2	TRBV6-4	TRBJ2-1	TGTGCCAGCAGTGACGCTAGCGGGAGCTTTGAGCAGTTCTTC	CASSDASGSFEQFF
.	.	TRBV9	TRBJ1-6	TGTGCCAGCAGCGTAGCCCTCACTAATTCACCCCTCCACTTT	CASSVALTNSPLHF
.	TRBD1	TRBV5-1	TRBJ1-4	TGCGCCAGCAGCCGAGGGACAGGGGAAAAACTGTTTTTT	CASSRGTGEKLFF
.	.	TRBV6-6	TRBJ2-7	TGTGCCAGCAGTTACTCGAATCCGGAGGTCGGGTACGAGCAGTACTTC	CASSYSNPEVGYEQYF
.	.	TRBV9	TRBJ1-1	TGTGCCAGCACCGACCAGACAGGGAACACTGAAGCTTTCTTT	CASTDQTGNTEAFF
.	.	TRBV11-2	TRBJ1-3	TGTGCCAGCAGCCTCAGGGGAAACACCATATATTTT	CASSLRGNTIYF
.	.	TRBV29-1	TRBJ2-2	TGCAGCGTTCGGGCGGGAAACACCGGGGAGCTGTTTTTT	CSVRAGNTGELFF
.	TRBD1	TRBV4-1	TRBJ2-7	TGCGCCAGCAGCGACAGGGTTATGACGGAGCAGTACTTC	CASSDRVMTEQYF
.	.	TRBV19	TRBJ1-5	TGTGCCAGTAGTTCCCGGGGGAGGGGGAATCAGCCCCAGCATTTT	CASSSRGRGNQPQHF
.	TRBD1	TRBV6-5	TRBJ2-2	TGTGCCAGCAGAATTCGGGACAGGGGACCCGGGGAGCTGTTTTTT	CASRIRDRGPGELFF
.	TRBD2	TRBV29-1	TRBJ2-1	TGCAGCGGGGCGGGACTACACTACAATGAGCAGTTCTTC	CSGAGLHYNEQFF
.	.	TRBV5-4	TRBJ2-5	TGTGCCAGCAGCCTCCGTTCGGGGGCCGGAGAGACCCAGTACTTC	CASSLRSGAGETQYF
.	.	TRBV4-2	TRBJ2-2	TGTGCCAGCAGCCAAGTTGGGGGGTGGGCCGCGAACACCGGGGAGCTGTTTTTT	CASSQVGGWAANTGELFF
.	.	TRBV6-1	TRBJ1-6	TGTGCCAGCAGTGGTTACGATGGACCCTATAATTCACCCCTCCACTTT	CASSGYDGPYNSPLHF
.	.	TRBV25-1	TRBJ2-1	TGTGCCAGCAGTGAAGGGTGGCACAATGAGCAGTTCTTC	CASSEGWHNEQFF
.	.	TRBV27	TRBJ1-2	TGTGCCAGCAGTTTCGGACAGAGTCATGGCTACACCTTC	CASSFGQSHGYTF
.	.	TRBV27	TRBJ2-2	TGTGCCAGCAGTTCTCTCCTCAGGGCATCGAACACCGGGGAGCTGTTTTTT	CASSSLLRASNTGELFF
.	TRBD2	TRBV9	TRBJ2-5	TGTGCCAGCAGCGTAAGCGGGAGGGTCCAAGAGACCCAGTACTTC	CASSVSGRVQETQYF
.	TRBD2	TRBV5-8	TRBJ2-3	TGTGCCAGCAGCTCTGGACTAGCGGTTGGCCGTGATACGCAGTATTTT	CASSSGLAVGRDTQYF
.	.	TRBV30	TRBJ2-1	TGTGCCTGGATGGAGGGGCGGGGCAATGAGCAGTTCTTC	CAWMEGRGNEQFF
.	.	TRBV20-1	TRBJ2-5	TGCAGTGCCACCCAAGAGACCCAGTACTTC	CSATQETQYF
.	.	TRBV5-4	TRBJ1-5	TGTGCCAGCAGCTGCAATCAGCCCCAGCATTTT	CASSCNQPQHF
.	.	TRBV19	TRBJ1-5	TGTGCCAGTAACCGCCTTACAGGGCGAAGTCAGCCCCAGCATTTT	CASNRLTGRSQPQHF
.	.	TRBV7-9	TRBJ2-3	TGTGCCAGCAGCCCGTGGGGGGAGGCTACGAGCACAGATACGCAGTATTTT	CASSPWGEATSTDTQYF
.	TRBD2	TRBV5-1	TRBJ2-2	TGCGCCAGCAAATCAGCGGGGTATAACACCGGGGAGCTGTTTTTT	CASKSAGYNTGELFF
.	.	TRBV7-2	TRBJ2-7	TGTGCCAGCAGCCCGGGACTCCTAAGCTCCTACGAGCAGTACTTC	CASSPGLLSSYEQYF
.	.	TRBV9	TRBJ2-1	TGTGCCAGCAGCGTAGGCATCCGGAGGGCTAGCATTGATTCGTATAATGAGCAGTTCTTC	CASSVGIRRASIDSYNEQFF
.	TRBD1	TRBV28	TRBJ2-1	TGTGCCAGCAGTTTAGGGGACAGGGGGATCAATGAGCAGTTCTTC	CASSLGDRGINEQFF
few	TRBD2	TRBV6-6	TRBJ2-2	TGTGCCAGCAGTCCCCGGGGGGAGGGCGGACCCGCCGGGGAGCTGTTTTTT	CASSPRGEGGPAGELFF
.	TRBD2	TRBV7-3	TRBJ2-1	TGTGCCAGCAGCTTCCTAGCGGCGGAGCACAATGAGCAGTTCTTC	CASSFLAAEHNEQFF
.	.	TRBV5-8	TRBJ1-5	TGTGCCAGCAGCTCGGGGCAGCCTAATCAGCCCCAGCATTTT	CASSSGQPNQPQHF
.	.	TRBV28	TRBJ2-5	TGTGCCAGCAGTGACAGGAGACTTAGGGAGACCCAGTACTTC	CASSDRRLRETQYF
.	TRBD2	TRBV7-2	TRBJ2-3	TGTGCCAGCAGCTTAGGAGCGGGAGAAGGAGATACGCAGTATTTT	CASSLGAGEGDTQYF
.	.	TRBV5-8	TRBJ2-1	TGTGCCAGCGGATCCTCTTTAGCCCTTCCCTACAATGAGCAGTTCTTC	CASGSSLALPYNEQFF
.	TRBD2	TRBV5-4	TRBJ2-1	TGTGCCAGCAGCCCCGGTAGTAGCGGGAGGGGGGCGTACAATGAGCAGTTCTTC	CASSPGSSGRGAYNEQFF
.	.	TRBV6-5	TRBJ1-1	TGTGCCAGCAGTTACTGGCCCCGAGGGGACACTGAAGCTTTCTTT	CASSYWPRGDTEAFF
.	.	TRBV10-1	TRBJ2-7	TGCGCCAGCAGTGTTGCTGACTACGAGCAGTACTTC	CASSVADYEQYF
.	.	TRBV4-1	TRBJ2-6	TGCGCCAGCAGCCCAACAGGCTCTGGCTCTGGGGCCAACGTCCTGACTTTC	CASSPTGSGSGANVLTF
.	TRBD2	TRBV2	TRBJ2-5	TGTGCCAGCAGGGGACTAGCGGGAGCCGAGACCCAGTACTTC	CASRGLAGAETQYF
.	.	TRBV9	TRBJ2-1	TGTGCCAGCAGCGTAGCTACCGGTGAGCAGTTCTTC	CASSVATGEQFF
.	TRBD1	TRBV7-9	TRBJ1-1	TGTGCCAGCAGCCGGGGACAGGGCGGCACTGAAGCTTTCTTT	CASSRGQGGTEAFF
once	.	TRBV6-5	TRBJ1-5	TGTGCCAGCAGTCCTATCTCGAGCAATCAGCCCCAGCATTTT	CASSPISSNQPQHF
.	.	TRBV28	TRBJ1-5	TGTGCCAGCAGTTTATCGGCGCTGAAGGGAGGTCAGCCCCAGCATTTT	CASSLSALKGGQPQHF
once	.	TRBV5-1	TRBJ1-2	TGCGCCAGCAGCTTGATGGGGAAGGCCTATGGCTACACCTTC	CASSLMGKAYGYTF
.	TRBD1	TRBV2	TRBJ2-7	TGTGCCAGCATGGGGGCGGGGACAGGATCCTACGAGCAGTACTTC	CASMGAGTGSYEQYF
.	.	TRBV5-1	TRBJ1-1	TGCGCCAGCAGCTTGGCAGTGAACACTGAAGCTTTCTTT	CASSLAVNTEAFF
.	TRBD2	TRBV7-6	TRBJ2-7	TGTGCCAGCAGCTTAGGGGCTAGCGGGAGCTCCTACGAGCAGTACTTC	CASSLGASGSSYEQYF
.	.	TRBV3-1/TRBV3-2	TRBJ1-2	TGTGCCAGCAGCCCCTCCGTAGCTGGTGGCTACACCTTC	CASSPSVAGGYTF
.	.	TRBV12-1	TRBJ2-3	TGTGCCAGCAGCCCCGCTGTTGAGCGGGAGGGCCTTACAGATACGCAGTATTTT	CASSPAVEREGLTDTQYF
.	.	TRBV10-3	TRBJ2-3	TGTGCCATCAGCGAGATGGACAGTCCCAGCACAGATACGCAGTATTTT	CAISEMDSPSTDTQYF
.	TRBD1	TRBV4-1	TRBJ2-4	TGCGCCAGCAGCCAAGGGGACAGGGAGGGAGCCAAAAACATTCAGTACTTC	CASSQGDREGAKNIQYF